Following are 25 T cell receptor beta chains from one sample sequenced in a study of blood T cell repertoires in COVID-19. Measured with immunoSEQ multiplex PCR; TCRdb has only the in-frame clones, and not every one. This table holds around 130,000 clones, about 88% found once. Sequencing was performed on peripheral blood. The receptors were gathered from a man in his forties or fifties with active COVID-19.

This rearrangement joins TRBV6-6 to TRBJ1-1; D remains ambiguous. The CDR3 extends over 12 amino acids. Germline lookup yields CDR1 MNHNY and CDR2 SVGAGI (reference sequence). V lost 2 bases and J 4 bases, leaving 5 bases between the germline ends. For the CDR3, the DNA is TGTGCCAGCAGTTACCCCCGCACTGAAGCTTTCTTT. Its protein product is CASSYPRTEAFF.

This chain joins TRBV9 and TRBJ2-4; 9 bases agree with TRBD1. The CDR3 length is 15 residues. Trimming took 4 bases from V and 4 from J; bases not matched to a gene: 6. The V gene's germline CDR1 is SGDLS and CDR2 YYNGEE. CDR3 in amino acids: CASSPPGTGKNIQYF. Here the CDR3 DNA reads TGTGCCAGCAGCCCGCCCGGGACAGGGAAAAACATTCAGTACTTC.

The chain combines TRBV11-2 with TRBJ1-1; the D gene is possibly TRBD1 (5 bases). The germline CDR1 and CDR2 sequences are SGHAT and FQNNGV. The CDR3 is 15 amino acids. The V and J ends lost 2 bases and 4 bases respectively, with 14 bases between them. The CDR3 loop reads CASSLRGGLVTEAFF. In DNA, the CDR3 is TGTGCCAGCAGCTTACGGGGGGGGTTGGTCACTGAAGCTTTCTTT. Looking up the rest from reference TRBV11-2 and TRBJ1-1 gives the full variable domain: EAGVAQSPRYKIIEKRQSVAFWCNPISGHATLYWYQQILGQGPKLLIQFQNNGVVDDSQLPKDRFSAERLKGVDSTLKIQPAKLEDSAVYLCASSLRGGLVTEAFFGQGTRLTVV.

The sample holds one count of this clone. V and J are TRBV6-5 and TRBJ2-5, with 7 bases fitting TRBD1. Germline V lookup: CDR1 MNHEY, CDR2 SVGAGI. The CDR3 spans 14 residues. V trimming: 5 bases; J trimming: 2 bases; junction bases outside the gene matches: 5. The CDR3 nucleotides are TGTGCCAGCAGTCAACGGACAGGTCAAGAGACCCAGTACTTC. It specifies CASSQRTGQETQYF.

CDR3 amino acids: CASSRHPRPAPDEKLFF. The CDR3 DNA is TGTGCCAGCAGCCGACACCCCAGACCGGCCCCCGATGAAAAACTGTTTTTT. J is TRBJ1-4 and V is TRBV14; D uncertain. This CDR3 spans 17 amino acids. Germline assignment: CDR1 SGHDN and CDR2 FVKESK. Trimming removed 4 bases at V and 6 bases at J, with 21 bases between.

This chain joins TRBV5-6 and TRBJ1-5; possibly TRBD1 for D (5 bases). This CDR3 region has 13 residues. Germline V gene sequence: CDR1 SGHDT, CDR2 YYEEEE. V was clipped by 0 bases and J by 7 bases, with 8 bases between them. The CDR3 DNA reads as TGTGCCAGCAGCTTGGGACAGATCCAGCCCCAGCATTTT. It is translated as CASSLGQIQPQHF.

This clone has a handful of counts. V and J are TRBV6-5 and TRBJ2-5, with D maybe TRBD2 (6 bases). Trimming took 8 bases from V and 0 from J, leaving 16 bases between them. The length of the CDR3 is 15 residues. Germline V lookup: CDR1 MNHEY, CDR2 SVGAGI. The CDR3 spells CASSRGRGNQETQYF. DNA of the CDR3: TGTGCCAGCTCACGAGGCCGGGGGAACCAAGAGACCCAGTACTTC.

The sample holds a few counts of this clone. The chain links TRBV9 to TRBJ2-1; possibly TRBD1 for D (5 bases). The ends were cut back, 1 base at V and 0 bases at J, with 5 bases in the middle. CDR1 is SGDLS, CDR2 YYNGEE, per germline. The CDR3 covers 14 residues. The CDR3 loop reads CASSVQGSYNEQFF. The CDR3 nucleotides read TGTGCCAGCAGCGTACAGGGCTCCTACAATGAGCAGTTCTTC.

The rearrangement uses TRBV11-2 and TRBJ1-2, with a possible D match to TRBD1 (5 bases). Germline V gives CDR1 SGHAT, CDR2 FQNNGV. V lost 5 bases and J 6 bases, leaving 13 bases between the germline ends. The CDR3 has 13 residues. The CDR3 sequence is CASSPRGINGYTF. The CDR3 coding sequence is TGTGCCAGCAGCCCGCGGGGGATTAATGGCTACACCTTC. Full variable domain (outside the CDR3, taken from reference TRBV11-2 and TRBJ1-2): EAGVAQSPRYKIIEKRQSVAFWCNPISGHATLYWYQQILGQGPKLLIQFQNNGVVDDSQLPKDRFSAERLKGVDSTLKIQPAKLEDSAVYLCASSPRGINGYTFGSGTRLTVV.

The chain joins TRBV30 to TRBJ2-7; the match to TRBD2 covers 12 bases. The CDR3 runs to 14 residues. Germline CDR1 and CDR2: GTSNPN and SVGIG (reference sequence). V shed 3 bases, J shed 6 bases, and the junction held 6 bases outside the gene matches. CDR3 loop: CAWRASGRAGEQYV. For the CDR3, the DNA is TGTGCCTGGAGGGCTAGCGGGAGGGCTGGCGAGCAGTACGTC.

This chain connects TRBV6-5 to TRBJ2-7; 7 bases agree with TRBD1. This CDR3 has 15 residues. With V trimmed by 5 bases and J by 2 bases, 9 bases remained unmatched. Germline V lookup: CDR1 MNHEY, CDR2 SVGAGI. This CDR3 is CASSPDRDRAYEQYF. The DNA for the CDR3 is TGTGCCAGCAGTCCCGACAGGGATAGGGCCTACGAGCAGTACTTC.

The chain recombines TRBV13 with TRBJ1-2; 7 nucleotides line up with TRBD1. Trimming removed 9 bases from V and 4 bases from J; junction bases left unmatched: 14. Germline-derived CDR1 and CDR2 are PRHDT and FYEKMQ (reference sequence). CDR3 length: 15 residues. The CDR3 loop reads CASRDRESARYGYTF. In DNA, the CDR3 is TGTGCCAGTCGCGACAGGGAATCAGCGCGCTATGGCTACACCTTC.

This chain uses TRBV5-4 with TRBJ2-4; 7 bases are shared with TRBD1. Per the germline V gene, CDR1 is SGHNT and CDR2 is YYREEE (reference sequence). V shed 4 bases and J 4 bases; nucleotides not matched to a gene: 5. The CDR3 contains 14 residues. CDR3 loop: CASSTGTEKNIQYF. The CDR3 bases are TGTGCCAGCAGCACCGGGACAGAGAAAAACATTCAGTACTTC.

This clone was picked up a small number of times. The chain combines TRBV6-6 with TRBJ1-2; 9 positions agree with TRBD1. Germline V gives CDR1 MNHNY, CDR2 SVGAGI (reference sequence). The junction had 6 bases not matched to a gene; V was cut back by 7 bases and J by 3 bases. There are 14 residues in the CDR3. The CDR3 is CASNRDRADYGYTF. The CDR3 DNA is TGTGCCAGCAACAGGGACAGGGCGGACTATGGCTACACCTTC.

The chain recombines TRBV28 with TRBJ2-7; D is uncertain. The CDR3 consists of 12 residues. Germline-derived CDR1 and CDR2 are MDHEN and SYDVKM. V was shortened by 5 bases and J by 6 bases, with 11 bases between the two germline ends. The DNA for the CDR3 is TGTGCCAGCAGTCTCTCTAGAAGCGAGCAGTACGTC. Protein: CASSLSRSEQYV.

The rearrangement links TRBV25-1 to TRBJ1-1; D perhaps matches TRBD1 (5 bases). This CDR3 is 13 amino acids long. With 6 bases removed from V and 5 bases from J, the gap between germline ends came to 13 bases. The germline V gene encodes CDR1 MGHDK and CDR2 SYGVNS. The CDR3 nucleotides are TGTGCCAGCAGCCTCCGGCAGGGAACTGAAGCTTTCTTT. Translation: CASSLRQGTEAFF.

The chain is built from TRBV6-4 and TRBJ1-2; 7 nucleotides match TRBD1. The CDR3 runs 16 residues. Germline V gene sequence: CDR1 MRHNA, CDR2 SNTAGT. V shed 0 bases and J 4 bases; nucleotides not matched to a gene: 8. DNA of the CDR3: TGTGCCAGCAGTGACTCCCCAGGGGGTTCAATCTATGGCTACACCTTC. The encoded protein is CASSDSPGGSIYGYTF.

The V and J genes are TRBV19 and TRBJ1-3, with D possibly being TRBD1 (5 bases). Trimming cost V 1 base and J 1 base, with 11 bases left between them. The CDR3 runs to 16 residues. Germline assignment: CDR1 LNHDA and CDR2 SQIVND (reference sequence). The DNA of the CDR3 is TGTGCCAGTAGTATAGGGGGGGTAGTTTCTGGAAACACCATATATTTT. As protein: CASSIGGVVSGNTIYF.

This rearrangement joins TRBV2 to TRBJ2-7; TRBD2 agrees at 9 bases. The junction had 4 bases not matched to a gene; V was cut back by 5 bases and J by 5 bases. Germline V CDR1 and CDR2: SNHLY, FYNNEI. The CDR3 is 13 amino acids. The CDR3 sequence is CASSQGTSHEQYV. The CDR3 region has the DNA TGTGCCAGCAGTCAGGGGACTAGCCACGAGCAGTACGTC.

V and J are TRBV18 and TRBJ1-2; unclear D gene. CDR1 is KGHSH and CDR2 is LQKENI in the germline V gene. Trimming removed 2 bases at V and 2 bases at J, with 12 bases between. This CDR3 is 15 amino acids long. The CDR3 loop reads CASSPGGRGNYGYTF. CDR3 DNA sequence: TGTGCCAGCTCACCAGGAGGGCGGGGAAACTATGGCTACACCTTC.

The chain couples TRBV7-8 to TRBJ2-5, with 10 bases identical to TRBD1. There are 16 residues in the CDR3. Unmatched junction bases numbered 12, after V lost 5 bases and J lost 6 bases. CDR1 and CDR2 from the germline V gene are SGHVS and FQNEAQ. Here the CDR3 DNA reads TGTGCCAGCAGCGTCCAACGGGGACAGGGGTGGCAGACCCAGTACTTC. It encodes CASSVQRGQGWQTQYF.

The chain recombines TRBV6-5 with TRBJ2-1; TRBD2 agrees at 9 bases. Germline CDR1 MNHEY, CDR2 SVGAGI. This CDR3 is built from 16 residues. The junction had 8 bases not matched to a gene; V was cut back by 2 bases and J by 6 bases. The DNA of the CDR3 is TGTGCCAGCAGTTACCTCGGGACTAGCAGGGTCAATGAGCAGTTCTTC. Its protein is CASSYLGTSRVNEQFF.

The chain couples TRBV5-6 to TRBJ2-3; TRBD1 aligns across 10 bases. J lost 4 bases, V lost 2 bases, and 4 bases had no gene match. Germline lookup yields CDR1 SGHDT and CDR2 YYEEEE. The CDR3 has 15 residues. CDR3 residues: CASSFYDRGPDTQYF. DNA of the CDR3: TGTGCCAGCAGCTTCTACGACAGGGGGCCAGATACGCAGTATTTT.

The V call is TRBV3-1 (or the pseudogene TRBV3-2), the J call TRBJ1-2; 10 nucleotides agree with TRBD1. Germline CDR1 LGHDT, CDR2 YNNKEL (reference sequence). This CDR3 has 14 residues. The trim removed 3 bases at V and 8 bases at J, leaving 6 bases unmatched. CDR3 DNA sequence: TGTGCCAGCAGCCAGGGACAGGGGAGAGTCGGCTACACCTTC. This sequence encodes CASSQGQGRVGYTF.

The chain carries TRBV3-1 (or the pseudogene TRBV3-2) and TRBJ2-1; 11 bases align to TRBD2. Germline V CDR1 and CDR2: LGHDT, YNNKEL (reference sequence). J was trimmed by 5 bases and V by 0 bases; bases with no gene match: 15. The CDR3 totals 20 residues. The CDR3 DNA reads TGTGCCAGCAGCCAAGATCCGGGGACTAGCGGTAGAAATAAGGACAATGAGCAGTTCTTC. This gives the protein CASSQDPGTSGRNKDNEQFF.